This T cell receptor beta chain was captured in a study of OX40 agonist ivuxolimab in advanced cancers. Germline-derived CDR1 and CDR2 are LGHNA and YNFKEQ. CDR3 size: 15 residues. The V gene end was trimmed by 4 bases and the J gene end by 5 bases; junction bases not matched to a gene: 5. Sequencing was performed with immunoSEQ multiplex PCR; in TCRdb, only in-frame clones are kept and a portion is missing. The data show around 100,000 clones, 90% seen once. As regards this clone: What it binds is unknown.

Overall study findings and caveats: CD8+ T cells (on average) carried more expanded clones than CD4+ T cells.

This sequence originates from an adult with an advanced solid tumor such as melanoma, head and neck, liver or kidney cancer. The chain employs TRBV4-2 and TRBJ1-5; 10 bases fit TRBD1. The sequences come from CD4+ or CD8+ T cells sorted from blood, collected in a trial of the OX40 agonist ivuxolimab. The CDR3 DNA follows: TGTGCCAGCAGCCGGGACAGGGGAGTTCATCAGCCCCAGCATTTT. It is translated as CASSRDRGVHQPQHF.